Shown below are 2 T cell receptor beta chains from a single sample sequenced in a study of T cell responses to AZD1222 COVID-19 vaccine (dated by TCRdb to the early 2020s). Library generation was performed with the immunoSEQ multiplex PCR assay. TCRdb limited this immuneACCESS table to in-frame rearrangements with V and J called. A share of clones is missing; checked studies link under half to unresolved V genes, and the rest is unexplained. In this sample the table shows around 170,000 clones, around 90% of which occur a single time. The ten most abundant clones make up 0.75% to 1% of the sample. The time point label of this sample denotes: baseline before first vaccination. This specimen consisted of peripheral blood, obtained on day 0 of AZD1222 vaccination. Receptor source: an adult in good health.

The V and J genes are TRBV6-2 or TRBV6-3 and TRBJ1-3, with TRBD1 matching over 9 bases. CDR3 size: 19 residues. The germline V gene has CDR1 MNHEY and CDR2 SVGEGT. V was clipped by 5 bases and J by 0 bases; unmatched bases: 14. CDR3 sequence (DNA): TGTGCCAGCAGTACCACCACGGGACAGGGCTACCTCTCTGGAAACACCATATATTTT. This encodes CASSTTTGQGYLSGNTIYF.

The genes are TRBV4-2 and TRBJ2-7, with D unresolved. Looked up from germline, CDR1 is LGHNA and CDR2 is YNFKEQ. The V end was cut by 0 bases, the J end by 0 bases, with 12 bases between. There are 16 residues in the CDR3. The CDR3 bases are TGTGCCAGCAGCCAAGAATTAGGCACCAGCTCCTACGAGCAGTACTTC. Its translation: CASSQELGTSSYEQYF.